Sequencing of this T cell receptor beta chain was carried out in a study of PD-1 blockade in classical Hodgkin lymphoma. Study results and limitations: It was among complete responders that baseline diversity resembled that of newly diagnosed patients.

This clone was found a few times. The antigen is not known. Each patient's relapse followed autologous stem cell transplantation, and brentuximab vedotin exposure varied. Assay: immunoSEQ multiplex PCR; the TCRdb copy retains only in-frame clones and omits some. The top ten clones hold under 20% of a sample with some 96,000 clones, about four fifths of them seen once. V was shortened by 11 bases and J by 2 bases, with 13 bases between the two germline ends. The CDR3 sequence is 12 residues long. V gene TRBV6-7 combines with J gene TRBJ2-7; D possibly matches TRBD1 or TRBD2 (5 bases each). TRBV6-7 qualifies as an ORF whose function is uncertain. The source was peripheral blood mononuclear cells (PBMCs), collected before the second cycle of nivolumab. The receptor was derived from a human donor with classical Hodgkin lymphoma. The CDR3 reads CAVTGPTYEQYF. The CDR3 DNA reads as TGTGCCGTGACGGGGCCTACCTACGAGCAGTACTTC.